The 24 T cell receptor beta chains below were found in one sample sequenced in a study of T cells after yellow fever vaccination. TCRdb analysed the 5' RACE reads with MiXCR anew, one entry per CDR3 protein. The sample includes a few hundred thousand distinct CDR3 sequences, about 7% of them seen just once. The input for sequencing was CD4+ T cells sorted from PBMCs, taken 15 days after the yellow fever booster vaccination. The receptor set was obtained from a man aged 30-40 years who received the YFV17D yellow fever vaccine.

The V and J genes are TRBV30 and TRBJ2-4, with a tentative D call TRBD2 (7 bases). V shed 3 bases and J shed 5 bases, with 17 bases lying between them. CDR1 and CDR2 from the germline V gene are GTSNPN and SVGIG (reference sequence). The CDR3 runs 15 residues. CDR3 amino acids: CAWSERGARENIQYF. The CDR3 nucleotides are TGTGCCTGGAGCGAACGGGGGGCCCGGGAAAACATTCAGTACTTC.

This clonotype showed up just a few times. The CDR3 DNA reads as TGTGCCAGCACCCCGACAGGGAGGGTTGGCTACACCTTC. This encodes CASTPTGRVGYTF. V gene TRBV6-6 combines with J gene TRBJ1-2; TRBD1 agrees at 7 bases. Germline CDR1 reads MNHNY; CDR2 reads SVGAGI (reference sequence). The CDR3 is 13 residues long. V gave up 7 bases and J gave up 7 bases; unmatched junction bases: 9.

The table lists this clonotype with many counts. The genes are TRBV29-1 and TRBJ1-1; D unclear. Trimming cost V 3 bases and J 1 base, with 12 bases left between them. The CDR3 covers 14 residues. The germline gives CDR1 SQVTM, CDR2 ANQGSEA. CDR3 DNA sequence: TGCAGCGTTGACCCCTCTACCTCGAACACTGAAGCTTTCTTT. It specifies CSVDPSTSNTEAFF.

The chain carries TRBV28 and TRBJ2-7, with TRBD2 matching over 13 bases. J gave up 7 bases and V 6 bases, and 9 bases lay outside the gene matches. Germline CDR1 and CDR2: MDHEN and SYDVKM. The CDR3 spans 15 residues. The CDR3 DNA is TGTGCCAGCAGCTTAACTAGCGGGAGGGTTGGGGAGCAGTACTTC. Translation gives CASSLTSGRVGEQYF.

This clonotype showed up just a few times. The rearrangement uses TRBV3-1 and TRBJ2-1; the D call may be TRBD1 or TRBD2 (5 bases each). Germline values: CDR1 LGHDT, CDR2 YNNKEL (reference sequence). The V end was cut by 4 bases, the J end by 10 bases, with 17 bases between. The CDR3 runs 14 residues. CDR3 residues: CASSLGTLMVEQFF. The CDR3, as DNA: TGTGCCAGCAGCCTCGGGACCCTGATGGTGGAGCAGTTCTTC.

This clonotype came up a few times. This chain connects TRBV4-3 to TRBJ2-2; 9 bases map to TRBD2. Germline V gene sequence: CDR1 LGHNA, CDR2 YSLEER. Losses at the gene ends were 1 base for V and 3 bases for J; bases not matched to a gene: 6. The CDR3 sequence is 17 residues long. The chain's CDR3 is CASSQVRAGGDTGELFF. The CDR3 DNA reads TGCGCCAGCAGCCAAGTTAGGGCGGGGGGGGACACCGGGGAGCTGTTTTTT.

The rearrangement joins TRBV9 to TRBJ1-6; D possibly corresponds to TRBD1 (5 bases). Germline assignment: CDR1 SGDLS and CDR2 YYNGEE. Trimming left V 6 bases short and J 7 bases short, with 11 bases between. This CDR3 has 13 amino acids. CDR3 nucleotides: TGTGCCAGCACCGAGGGGTTGAATTCACCCCTCCACTTT. Translated, it gives CASTEGLNSPLHF.

This clonotype was counted many times. The chain is built from TRBV9 and TRBJ2-5; TRBD2 matches 7 bases. Germline V gene sequence: CDR1 SGDLS, CDR2 YYNGEE. With V trimmed by 0 bases and J by 5 bases, 16 bases remained unmatched. The CDR3 sequence is 18 residues long. This chain's CDR3 is CASSVAPGLGGSIETQYF. The CDR3 bases are TGTGCCAGCAGCGTAGCCCCAGGACTTGGCGGGAGTATCGAGACCCAGTACTTC.

This clonotype came up many times. The rearrangement joins TRBV28 to TRBJ2-5, with D perhaps TRBD2 (6 bases). The CDR3 is made up of 12 amino acids. Trimming shortened V by 8 bases and J by 5 bases, and 12 bases separated the two germline ends. The V gene's germline CDR1 is MDHEN and CDR2 SYDVKM. Here the CDR3 DNA reads TGTGCCAGCGGGGGGTTGGGGGAGACCCAGTACTTC. Amino acid sequence: CASGGLGETQYF.

This clonotype turned up a few times. The chain joins TRBV9 to TRBJ2-3; 7 bases are shared with TRBD1. V shed 3 bases and J 4 bases; nucleotides not matched to a gene: 5. The CDR3 covers 14 residues. Looked up from germline, CDR1 is SGDLS and CDR2 is YYNGEE. CDR3 coding DNA: TGTGCCAGCAGCGCGACAGGGATCCCAGATACGCAGTATTTT. This translates into CASSATGIPDTQYF. The full variable domain, its missing parts supplied by reference TRBV9 and TRBJ2-3, is DSGVTQTPKHLITATGQRVTLRCSPRSGDLSVYWYQQSLDQGLQFLIQYYNGEERAKGNILERFSAQQFPDLHSELNLSSLELGDSALYFCASSATGIPDTQYFGPGTRLTVL.

This clonotype was picked up a small number of times. The genes are TRBV5-1 and TRBJ2-3; TRBD2 is a possible D gene (5 bases). Per the germline V gene, CDR1 is SGHRS and CDR2 is YFSETQ. V lost 4 bases to trimming and J lost 0 bases, with 12 bases between them. The CDR3 length is 15 residues. The CDR3 is CASSPGSPSTDTQYF. CDR3 DNA sequence: TGCGCCAGCAGCCCGGGGAGCCCTAGCACAGATACGCAGTATTTT.

The chain employs TRBV6-5 and TRBJ2-3; 8 bases line up with TRBD2. J lost 5 bases, V lost 0 bases, and 10 bases had no gene match. CDR3 size: 17 residues. Per the germline V gene, CDR1 is MNHEY and CDR2 is SVGAGI. The CDR3 nucleotides are TGTGCCAGCAGTTACTCGGGACTAGGAGCGGGAGTAGATACGCAGTATTTT. This sequence encodes CASSYSGLGAGVDTQYF.

The chain recombines TRBV5-1 with TRBJ2-5; D is perhaps TRBD1 or TRBD2 (5 bases each). The CDR3 is 13 residues long. V lost 2 bases, J lost 5 bases, and 10 bases lay in between. CDR1 SGHRS and CDR2 YFSETQ come from the germline V gene. CDR3 DNA sequence: TGCGCCAGCAGCTTCGGGGCATTGGAGACCCAGTACTTC. This encodes CASSFGALETQYF.

This clonotype was observed a few times. This chain connects TRBV2 to TRBJ2-1, with D perhaps matching TRBD2 (5 bases). The V gene's germline CDR1 is SNHLY and CDR2 FYNNEI. The CDR3 length is 14 residues. Trimming took off 10 bases at V and 0 bases at J, with 13 bases between the two ends. CDR3 sequence: CATRSGSSYNEQFF. The CDR3 bases are TGTGCCACCCGCAGCGGATCCTCCTACAATGAGCAGTTCTTC.

This clonotype was seen more than once but under ten times. The chain joins TRBV5-6 to TRBJ2-5; no reliable D call. Trimming cost V 6 bases and J 5 bases, with 8 bases left between them. Germline CDR1 reads SGHDT; CDR2 reads YYEEEE. The CDR3 is 11 residues long. CDR3 sequence reads: CASTLRETQYF. The CDR3 nucleotides are TGTGCCAGCACCCTGCGGGAGACCCAGTACTTC.

This rearrangement joins TRBV7-2 to TRBJ2-7; D is undetermined. The CDR3 covers 13 residues. V gave up 0 bases and J gave up 3 bases, with 6 bases separating them. From germline, CDR1 is SGHTA and CDR2 FQGNSA. The CDR3 DNA reads as TGTGCCAGCAGCTTAGCGCTGATCTACGAGCAGTACTTC. Translating it yields CASSLALIYEQYF.

The chain links TRBV20-1 to TRBJ2-2, with 9 positions matching TRBD2. Germline CDR1 and CDR2: DFQATT and SNEGSKA (reference sequence). V dropped 0 bases and J dropped 4; count of bases not matched to a gene: 9. This CDR3 is 17 amino acids long. DNA for the CDR3: TGCAGTGCTAGAGATGCGCGGGAGGGCCAGATCACCGGGGAGCTGTTTTTT. As protein: CSARDAREGQITGELFF.

The rearrangement links TRBV20-1 to TRBJ1-1, with D possibly being TRBD1 (5 bases). Deletions cut 0 bases from V and 4 bases from J, with 21 bases between. The CDR3 consists of 17 residues. Germline loops: CDR1 DFQATT, CDR2 SNEGSKA (reference sequence). The CDR3 bases are TGCAGTGCTAGAGATTTAAGAGCCATTCCCGGGGGCACTGAAGCTTTCTTT. It encodes CSARDLRAIPGGTEAFF.

This clonotype occurred many times. The J gene is TRBJ2-2, the V gene TRBV11-2; possible D gene TRBD2, 6 bases. V lost 0 bases and J 6 bases, leaving 20 bases between the germline ends. Germline V gene lookup returns CDR1 SGHAT and CDR2 FQNNGV. This CDR3 spans 18 amino acids. The CDR3 spells CASSLDLELAAGSGELFF. The CDR3 DNA reads TGTGCCAGCAGCTTAGACCTTGAACTAGCAGCAGGCTCCGGGGAGCTGTTTTTT.

A few counts support this clonotype. This chain uses TRBV7-8 with TRBJ2-1; the match to TRBD2 covers 10 bases. V trimming: 5 bases; J trimming: 7 bases; junction bases outside the gene matches: 8. Germline V lookup: CDR1 SGHVS, CDR2 FQNEAQ. The CDR3 consists of 15 residues. CDR3 DNA sequence: TGTGCCAGCAGCAGACTAGCGGGTGAGAGGAATGAGCAGTTCTTC. Encoded protein: CASSRLAGERNEQFF.

This clonotype was counted ten times or more. The V gene is TRBV6-2 or TRBV6-3, the J gene TRBJ1-1; D is possibly TRBD1 (5 bases). Per the germline V gene, CDR1 is MNHEY and CDR2 is SVGEGT. Trimming pared 6 bases from V and 7 bases from J, leaving 12 bases between. The CDR3 contains 12 residues. The CDR3 reads CASRGGTIEAFF. The CDR3 coding sequence is TGTGCCAGCAGGGGGGGAACTATTGAAGCTTTCTTT.

This clonotype was picked up a small number of times. Here the CDR3 reads CASSLDRSNYGYTF. CDR3 nucleotide sequence: TGCGCCAGCAGCTTGGACAGGAGTAACTATGGCTACACCTTC. The V gene is TRBV5-1, the J gene TRBJ1-2; maybe TRBD1 (5 bases). Trimming took 0 bases from V and 1 from J, leaving 7 bases between them. The germline CDR1 and CDR2 sequences are SGHRS and YFSETQ. The CDR3 covers 14 residues.

The rearrangement uses TRBV20-1 and TRBJ1-6; D is possibly TRBD1 (6 bases). In germline, CDR1 is DFQATT, CDR2 SNEGSKA (reference sequence). Trimming left V 5 bases short and J 7 bases short, with 15 bases between. The CDR3 is made up of 14 amino acids. The CDR3 nucleotides read TGCAGTGCTCTACAGGGTTTCATGAATTCACCCCTCCACTTT. Translated, it gives CSALQGFMNSPLHF.

The chain combines TRBV20-1 with TRBJ2-3; weak D call: TRBD2 (6 bases). Trimming left V 3 bases short and J 5 bases short, with 9 bases between. Germline lookup yields CDR1 DFQATT and CDR2 SNEGSKA (reference sequence). This CDR3 comprises 12 residues. CDR3 sequence: CSARGGGDTQYF. For the CDR3, the DNA is TGCAGTGCTAGGGGGGGAGGAGATACGCAGTATTTT.